Sequencing of this T cell receptor beta chain was carried out in a study of OX40 agonist ivuxolimab in advanced cancers. Across the whole study: A mean age of 60 years, range about 23 to 80, was recorded, and 80% to 90% were male. Study-level points and caveats: Some of the lowest clonal expansion was seen in partial responders at 0.1-3.0 mg/kg.

This table comes from immunoSEQ multiplex PCR, and its TCRdb copy is limited to in-frame clones, with some not included. The repertoire consists of 55,000 to 90,000 clones, with more than 80% occurring once and the leading ten covering 1.1%. Details on this clone: The target antigen is unknown.

This CDR3 spans 13 amino acids. Germline-derived CDR1 and CDR2 are SGHTS and YDEGEE. Trimming removed 1 base at V and 7 bases at J, with 11 bases between. The chain carries TRBV5-8 and TRBJ1-2; D gene ambiguous. The TCR sequence derives from an adult with an advanced solid tumor such as melanoma, head and neck, liver or kidney cancer. The sample in question was CD4+ or CD8+ T cells sorted from blood, obtained in a trial of the OX40 agonist ivuxolimab. The CDR3 region is CASSLSLGSGYTF. DNA for the CDR3: TGTGCCAGCAGCTTGTCACTGGGAAGTGGCTACACCTTC.